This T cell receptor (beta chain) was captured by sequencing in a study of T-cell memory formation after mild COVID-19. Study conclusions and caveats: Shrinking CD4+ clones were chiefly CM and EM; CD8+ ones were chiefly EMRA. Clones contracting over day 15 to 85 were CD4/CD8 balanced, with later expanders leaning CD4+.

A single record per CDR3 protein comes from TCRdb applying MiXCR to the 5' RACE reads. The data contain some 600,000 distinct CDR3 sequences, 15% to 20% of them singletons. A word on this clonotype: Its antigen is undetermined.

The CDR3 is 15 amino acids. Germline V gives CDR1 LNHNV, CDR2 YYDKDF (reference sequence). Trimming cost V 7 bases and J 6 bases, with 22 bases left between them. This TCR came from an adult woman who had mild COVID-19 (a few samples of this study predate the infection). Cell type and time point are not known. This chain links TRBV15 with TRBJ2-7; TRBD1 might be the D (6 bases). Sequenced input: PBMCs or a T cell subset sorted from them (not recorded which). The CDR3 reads CATTQERAGAGEQYF. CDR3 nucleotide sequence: TGTGCCACCACCCAAGAGAGGGCAGGGGCCGGCGAGCAGTACTTC. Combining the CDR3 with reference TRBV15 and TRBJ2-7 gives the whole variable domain DAMVIQNPRYQVTQFGKPVTLSCSQTLNHNVMYWYQQKSSQAPKLLFHYYDKDFNNEADTPDNFQSRRPNTSFCFLDIRSPGLGDTAMYLCATTQERAGAGEQYFGPGTRLTVT.